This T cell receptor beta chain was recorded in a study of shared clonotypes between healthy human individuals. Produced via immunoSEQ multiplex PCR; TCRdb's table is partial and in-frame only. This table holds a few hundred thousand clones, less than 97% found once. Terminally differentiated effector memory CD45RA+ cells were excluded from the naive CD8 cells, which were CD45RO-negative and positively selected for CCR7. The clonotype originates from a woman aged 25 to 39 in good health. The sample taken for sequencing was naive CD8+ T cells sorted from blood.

The CDR3 DNA sequence: TGTGCCAGCAGTTACTCGGCGACAGGGACTAACTATGGCTACACCTTC. Protein product: CASSYSATGTNYGYTF. V usage is TRBV6-5 and J usage is TRBJ1-2; 7 nucleotides match TRBD1. This CDR3 comprises 16 residues. V shed 0 bases and J 0 bases; nucleotides not matched to a gene: 4. Germline CDR1 MNHEY, CDR2 SVGAGI.